A selection of T cell receptor beta chains follows, all from one sample in a study of OX40 agonist ivuxolimab in advanced cancers. Measured with immunoSEQ multiplex PCR; TCRdb has only the in-frame clones, and not every one. The repertoire holds about 62,000 clones, about 85% seen once, with about 4% in the top ten. The sequencing here drew on CD4+ or CD8+ T cells sorted from blood, taken in a trial of the OX40 agonist ivuxolimab. All receptors come from an adult with an advanced solid tumor such as melanoma, head and neck, liver or kidney cancer. Both conserved end residues are trimmed from each CDR3. Fields, in order: V gene, J gene, CDR3 protein.

TRBV5-1	TRBJ2-7	ASSLQGGGSYEQY
TRBV9	TRBJ1-1	ASSVGNTQPEAF
TRBV6-5	TRBJ2-3	ASSHPRDRGNTQY
TRBV5-6	TRBJ2-5	ASSLGLVQETQY
TRBV2	TRBJ2-5	ASSVGPVEETQY
TRBV2	TRBJ1-5	ASSGGANPSNQPQH
TRBV2	TRBJ2-1	ASSVAVAGVNEQF
TRBV4-1	TRBJ2-1	ASSRTSGLNEQF
TRBV15	TRBJ2-1	ATAGTQDHNEQF
TRBV7-9	TRBJ2-1	ASSNRVTADSSYNEQF
TRBV30	TRBJ2-7	AWSETGGGEQY
TRBV9	TRBJ2-7	ASSAGTGVYEQY
TRBV2	TRBJ2-3	ASSTDTQY
TRBV6-6	.	ASSYTSGSSYEQY
TRBV6-1	TRBJ2-5	ASSEDSWLGKPQETQY
TRBV11-1	TRBJ1-1	ASSRTGNEAF
TRBV19	TRBJ2-7	ASSISAAYEQY
TRBV7-2	TRBJ2-7	ASSLGGRNYEQY
TRBV2	TRBJ1-1	ASSRQGDEAF
TRBV5-1	TRBJ2-2	ASSLFRERNTGELF
TRBV27	TRBJ2-4	ASSTRASGAIQY
TRBV19	TRBJ2-5	ASSTGQGLTQY
TRBV7-2	TRBJ1-1	ASSQDYGKNTEAF
TRBV5-6	TRBJ2-1	ASSLVRRQQF
TRBV5-6	TRBJ1-1	ASSPSGAGRHTEAF
TRBV9	TRBJ2-2	ASSARGADGELF
TRBV7-2	TRBJ1-1	ASSSVVDGGEAF
TRBV28	TRBJ2-3	ASSEDRGGQY
TRBV19	TRBJ2-1	ASSTGIGNEQF
TRBV30	TRBJ1-6	AWNRGRLTRSNSPLH
TRBV13	.	ASSSGTGLEQY
TRBV11-2	TRBJ2-7	ASSLGTGGPYEQY
TRBV9	TRBJ2-1	ASSSPAEEQF
TRBV5-1	TRBJ2-1	ASSSQGLNNEQF
TRBV2	TRBJ1-3	ASLKQDYSGNTIY
TRBV6-5	TRBJ2-3	ASSRSGISTDTQY
TRBV4-2	TRBJ2-5	ASSGGASGTQETQY
TRBV11-1	TRBJ2-5	ASSLSPWEGVETQY
TRBV5-6	TRBJ2-3	ASSPGQGVSDTQY
TRBV6-5	TRBJ1-2	ASSYPTGAYGYT
TRBV5-1	TRBJ2-3	ASSFPVTSPITDTQY
TRBV7-2	TRBJ2-3	ASSLLSSGGDTQY
TRBV4-1	TRBJ2-7	ASSQSTGRNYEQY
TRBV6-5	TRBJ1-5	ASREQGGQPQH
TRBV27	TRBJ2-7	ASSSSGTHYEQY
TRBV19	TRBJ2-5	ASSHPGTSGRETQY
TRBV6-7	TRBJ2-7	ASRLLPGPLSYEQY
TRBV30	TRBJ2-7	AWSTSYEQY
TRBV7-3	TRBJ2-6	ASSLTGGFPPSGANVLT
TRBV7-9	TRBJ2-3	ASNSGEADTQY
TRBV11-2	TRBJ2-2	ASSWDTGELF
TRBV7-2	TRBJ2-1	ASSLATPRTSEGIV